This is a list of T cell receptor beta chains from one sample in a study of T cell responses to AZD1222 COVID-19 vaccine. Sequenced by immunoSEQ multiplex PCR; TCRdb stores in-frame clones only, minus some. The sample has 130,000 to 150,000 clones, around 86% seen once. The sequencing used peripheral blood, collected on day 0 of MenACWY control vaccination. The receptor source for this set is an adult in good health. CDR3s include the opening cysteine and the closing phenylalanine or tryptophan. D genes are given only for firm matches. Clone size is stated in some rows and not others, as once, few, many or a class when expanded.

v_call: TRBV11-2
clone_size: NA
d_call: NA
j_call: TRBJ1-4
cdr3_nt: TGTGCCAGCAGCTTAGTGGCACCAACTAATGAAAAACTGTTTTTT
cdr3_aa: CASSLVAPTNEKLFF

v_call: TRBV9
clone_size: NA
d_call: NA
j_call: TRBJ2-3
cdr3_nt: TGTGCCAGCAGCCCCAGTGTTTCGATCACAGATACGCAGTATTTT
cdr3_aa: CASSPSVSITDTQYF

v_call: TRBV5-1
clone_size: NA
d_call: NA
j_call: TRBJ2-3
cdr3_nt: TGCGCCAGCAGCCAGTTTCAGCCTGGGTTCACAGATACGCAGTATTTT
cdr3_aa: CASSQFQPGFTDTQYF

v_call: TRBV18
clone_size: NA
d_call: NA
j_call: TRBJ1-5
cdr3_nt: TGTGCCAGCTCACCTTTACCCACTCAGCATAGCAATCAGCCCCAGCATTTT
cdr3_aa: CASSPLPTQHSNQPQHF

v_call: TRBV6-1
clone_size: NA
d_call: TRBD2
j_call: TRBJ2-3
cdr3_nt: TGTGCCAGCAGTGCCCCGGGACTAGCGGGGGGGACACGAGATACGCAGTATTTT
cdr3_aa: CASSAPGLAGGTRDTQYF

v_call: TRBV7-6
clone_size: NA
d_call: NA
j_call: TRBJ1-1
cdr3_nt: TGTGCCAGCAGCTACCAACTTGGGGTGAGCACTGAAGCTTTCTTT
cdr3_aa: CASSYQLGVSTEAFF

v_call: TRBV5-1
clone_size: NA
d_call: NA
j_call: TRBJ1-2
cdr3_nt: TGCGCCAGCAGCTTGGCCACAGGGCGGGATGGCTACACCTTC
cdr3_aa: CASSLATGRDGYTF

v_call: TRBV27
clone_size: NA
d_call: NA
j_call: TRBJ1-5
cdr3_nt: TGTGCCAGCAGTCCCCGGGGGGGAACTTGGATGCCCCAGCATTTT
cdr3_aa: CASSPRGGTWMPQHF

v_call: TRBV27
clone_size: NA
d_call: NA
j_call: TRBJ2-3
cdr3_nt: TGTGCCAGCAGTTTATCGGGGGGATTAGATACGCAGTATTTT
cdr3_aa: CASSLSGGLDTQYF

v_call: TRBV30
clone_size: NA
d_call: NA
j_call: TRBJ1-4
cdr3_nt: TGTGCCGTCTTGGGTTTCGAAAAACTGTTTTTT
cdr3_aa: CAVLGFEKLFF

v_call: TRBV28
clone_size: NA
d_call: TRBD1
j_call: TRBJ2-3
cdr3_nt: TGTGCCAGTCCACCGGGACAGGGGGCAACAGATACGCAGTATTTT
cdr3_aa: CASPPGQGATDTQYF

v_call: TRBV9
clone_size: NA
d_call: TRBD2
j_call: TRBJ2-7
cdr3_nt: TGTGCCAGCAGCGTATCGGCGGGGGGTGGAAGGGAGCAGTACTTC
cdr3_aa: CASSVSAGGGREQYF

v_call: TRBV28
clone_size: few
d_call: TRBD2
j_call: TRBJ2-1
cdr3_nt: TGTGCCAGCAGAGAAGGGTTGGTAGCGGGGTCATACAATGAGCAGTTCTTC
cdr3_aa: CASREGLVAGSYNEQFF

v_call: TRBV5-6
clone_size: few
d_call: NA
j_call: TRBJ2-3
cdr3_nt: TGTGCCAGCAGCTTGGTGGGGCGAGGGGATACGCAGTATTTT
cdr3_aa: CASSLVGRGDTQYF

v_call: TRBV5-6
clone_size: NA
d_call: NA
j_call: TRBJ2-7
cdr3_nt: TGTGCCAGCAGCTTACGGGCGTCCTACGAGCAGTACTTC
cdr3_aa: CASSLRASYEQYF

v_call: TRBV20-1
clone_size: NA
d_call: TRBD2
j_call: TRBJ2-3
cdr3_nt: TGCAGTGCTAGTACTAGCGGGGGGCCTAGCACAGATACGCAGTATTTT
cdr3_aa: CSASTSGGPSTDTQYF

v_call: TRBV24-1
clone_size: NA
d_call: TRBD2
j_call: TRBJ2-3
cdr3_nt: TGTGCCACCAGTGATTCTAGCGGGGGGGCTGCAGATACGCAGTATTTT
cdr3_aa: CATSDSSGGAADTQYF

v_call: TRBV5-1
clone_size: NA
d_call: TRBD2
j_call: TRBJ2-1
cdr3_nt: TGCGCCAGCAGCCAGACAGCGGGGATTGTAACAAATGAGCAGTTCTTC
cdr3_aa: CASSQTAGIVTNEQFF

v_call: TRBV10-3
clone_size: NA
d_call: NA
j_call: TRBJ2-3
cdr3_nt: TGTGCCATCAGTGAGCCCGAATTGGATACGCAGTATTTT
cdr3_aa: CAISEPELDTQYF

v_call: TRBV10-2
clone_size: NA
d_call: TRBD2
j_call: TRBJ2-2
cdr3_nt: TGCGCCACCGTAGCGGGGGGGCCAGGCACCGGGGAGCTGTTTTTT
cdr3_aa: CATVAGGPGTGELFF

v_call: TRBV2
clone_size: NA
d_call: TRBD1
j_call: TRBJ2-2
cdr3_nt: TGTGCCAGCCTCGGACAGGGTGGCACCGGGGAGCTGTTTTTT
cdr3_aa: CASLGQGGTGELFF

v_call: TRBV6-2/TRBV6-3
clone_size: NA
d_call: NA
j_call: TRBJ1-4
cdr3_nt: TGTGCCAGCAGTTACGTCAGGGCCGAAAAACTGTTTTTT
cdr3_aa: CASSYVRAEKLFF

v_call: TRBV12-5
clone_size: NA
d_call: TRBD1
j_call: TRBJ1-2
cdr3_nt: TGTGCTAGTGGTTGGACAGGGGAAAACTATGGCTACACCTTC
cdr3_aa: CASGWTGENYGYTF

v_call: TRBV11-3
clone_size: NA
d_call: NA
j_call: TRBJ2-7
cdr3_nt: TGTGCCAGCAGCTTAAAGTCCGGCTACGAGCAGTACTTC
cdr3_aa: CASSLKSGYEQYF

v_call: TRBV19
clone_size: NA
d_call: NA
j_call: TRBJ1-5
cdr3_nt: TGTGCCAGCCAACCGGGACGGCTCAATCAGCCCCAGCATTTT
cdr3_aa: CASQPGRLNQPQHF

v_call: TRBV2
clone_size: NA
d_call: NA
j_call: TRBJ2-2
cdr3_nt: TGTGCCAGCAGTCCTAGGAGGGGGGACACCGGGGAGCTGTTTTTT
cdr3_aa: CASSPRRGDTGELFF

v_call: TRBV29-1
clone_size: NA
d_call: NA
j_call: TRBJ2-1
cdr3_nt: TGCAGCGTTGTCTCCGAGAACAAGGGAAATGAGCAGTTCTTC
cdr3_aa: CSVVSENKGNEQFF

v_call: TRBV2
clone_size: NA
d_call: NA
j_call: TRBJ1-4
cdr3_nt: TGTGCCAGCAGTCGTGACGGTGCAACTAATGAAAAACTGTTTTTT
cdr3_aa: CASSRDGATNEKLFF

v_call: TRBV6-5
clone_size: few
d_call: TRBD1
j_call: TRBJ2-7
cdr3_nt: TGTGCCAGCAGCCTAGGACAGGGATCCTACGAGCAGTACTTC
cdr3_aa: CASSLGQGSYEQYF

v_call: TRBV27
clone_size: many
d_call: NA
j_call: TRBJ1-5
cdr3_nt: TGTGCCAGCAGTAGCAGCAGGGACGATCAGCCCCAGCATTTT
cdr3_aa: CASSSSRDDQPQHF

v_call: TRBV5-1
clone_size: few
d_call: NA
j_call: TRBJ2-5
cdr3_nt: TGCGCCAGCAGCCCCCGGGTGGACCAAGAGACCCAGTACTTC
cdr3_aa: CASSPRVDQETQYF

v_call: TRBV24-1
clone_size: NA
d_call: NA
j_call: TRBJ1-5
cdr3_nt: TGTGCCACCAGGGGAGCTCCTGGGACTCCCCAGCATTTT
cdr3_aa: CATRGAPGTPQHF

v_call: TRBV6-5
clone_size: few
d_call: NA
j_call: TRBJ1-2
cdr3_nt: TGTGCCATAACCCCAGGAGGTGGTAACTATGGCTACACCTTC
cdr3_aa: CAITPGGGNYGYTF

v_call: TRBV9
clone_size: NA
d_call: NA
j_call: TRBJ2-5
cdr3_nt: TGTGCCAGCAGCGTAGCGACCCAACAAGAGACCCAGTACTTC
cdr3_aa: CASSVATQQETQYF

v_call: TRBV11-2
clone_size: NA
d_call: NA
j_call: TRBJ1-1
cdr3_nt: TGTGCCAGCAGCGTTGTGTGGGGGGACACTGAAGCTTTCTTT
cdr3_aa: CASSVVWGDTEAFF

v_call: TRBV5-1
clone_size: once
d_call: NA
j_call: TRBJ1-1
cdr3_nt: TGCGCCAGCAGCAACTCTGGGGGAAAGGACACTGAAGCTTTCTTT
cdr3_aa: CASSNSGGKDTEAFF

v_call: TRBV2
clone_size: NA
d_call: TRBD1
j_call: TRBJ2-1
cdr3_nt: TGTGCCAGCAGTGGTAGAGGGGGCCGTAGCTACAATGAGCAGTTCTTC
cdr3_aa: CASSGRGGRSYNEQFF

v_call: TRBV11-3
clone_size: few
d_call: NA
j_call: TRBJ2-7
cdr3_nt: TGTGCCGGTGAGCCGAGGGCCTTCATCCCCTACGAGCAGTACTTC
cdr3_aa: CAGEPRAFIPYEQYF

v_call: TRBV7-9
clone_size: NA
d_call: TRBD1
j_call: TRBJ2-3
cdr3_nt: TGTGCCAGCAGCTTAGGGGACAGGAGGGTAGCAGATACGCAGTATTTT
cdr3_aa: CASSLGDRRVADTQYF

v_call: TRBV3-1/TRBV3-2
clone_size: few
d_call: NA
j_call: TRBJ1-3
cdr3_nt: TGTGCCAGCAGCCAAGTTGGTATTTACTCTGGAAACACCATATATTTT
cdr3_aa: CASSQVGIYSGNTIYF

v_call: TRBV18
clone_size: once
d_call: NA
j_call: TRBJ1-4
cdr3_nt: TGTGCCAGCTCACCTGCGGGCGTTAATGAAAAACTGTTTTTT
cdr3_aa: CASSPAGVNEKLFF

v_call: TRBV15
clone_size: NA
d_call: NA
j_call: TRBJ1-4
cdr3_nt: TGTGCCACCAGCAGAGATTACGAAAAACTGTTTTTT
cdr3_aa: CATSRDYEKLFF

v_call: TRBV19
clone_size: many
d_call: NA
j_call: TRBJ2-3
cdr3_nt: TGTGCCAGTAGTATAGGACAGACCACTAGCACAGATACGCAGTATTTT
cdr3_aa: CASSIGQTTSTDTQYF

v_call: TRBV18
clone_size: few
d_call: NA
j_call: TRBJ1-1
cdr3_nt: TGTGCCAGCTCACCAACAGAGAACACTGAAGCTTTCTTT
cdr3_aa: CASSPTENTEAFF

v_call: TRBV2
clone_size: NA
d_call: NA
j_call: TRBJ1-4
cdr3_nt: TGTGCCAGCGGGATGGGGTATAATGAAAAACTGTTTTTT
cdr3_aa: CASGMGYNEKLFF

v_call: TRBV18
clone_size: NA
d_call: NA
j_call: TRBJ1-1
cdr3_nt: TGTGCCAGCTCCCGGGGGGCGAACACTGAAGCTTTCTTT
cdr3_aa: CASSRGANTEAFF

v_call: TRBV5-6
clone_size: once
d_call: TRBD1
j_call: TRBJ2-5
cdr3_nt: TGTGCCAGCAGCCTCCTGGGACAGGGGGCGGTAGAGACCCAGTACTTC
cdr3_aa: CASSLLGQGAVETQYF

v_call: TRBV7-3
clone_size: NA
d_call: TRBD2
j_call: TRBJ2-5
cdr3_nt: TGTGCCAGCAGCTCGGGACTAGCGGGGGCGACCCAGTACTTC
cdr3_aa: CASSSGLAGATQYF

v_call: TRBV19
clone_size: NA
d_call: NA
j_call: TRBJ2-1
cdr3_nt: TGTGCCAGTAGCCACCCGTGGAGGGCAGGGCAGAATGAGCAGTTCTTC
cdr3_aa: CASSHPWRAGQNEQFF

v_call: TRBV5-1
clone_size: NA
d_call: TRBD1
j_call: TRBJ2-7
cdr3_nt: TGCGCCAGCAGCTTGAGGGACAGGGGCGAGCAGTACTTC
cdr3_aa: CASSLRDRGEQYF

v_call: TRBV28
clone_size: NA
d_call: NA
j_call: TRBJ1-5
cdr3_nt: TGTGCCAGTCGGGTGCCGGGGTCGGGTAATCAGCCCCAGCATTTT
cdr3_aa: CASRVPGSGNQPQHF

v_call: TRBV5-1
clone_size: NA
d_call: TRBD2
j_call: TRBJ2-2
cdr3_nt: TGCGCCAGCAGCTTAAAAGCGGGGGGCCGACGAGACACCGGGGAGCTGTTTTTT
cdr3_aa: CASSLKAGGRRDTGELFF

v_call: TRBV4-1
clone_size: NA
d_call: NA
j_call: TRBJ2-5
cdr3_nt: TGCGCCAGCAGCCAAGAGTCCCAAGAGACCCAGTACTTC
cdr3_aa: CASSQESQETQYF